This TCR beta chain is from a study of early T cells in non-severe SARS-CoV-2 infection. Points from the study as a whole: Clonotype matching in VDJdb favored anti-spike CD8 responses and did not capture private and CD4 specificities.

TCRdb analysed the 5' RACE reads with MiXCR anew, one entry per CDR3 protein. The table records some 64,000 distinct CDR3 sequences, around 20% of them present only once. About this clonotype itself: Its antigen is unidentified.

This CDR3 has 16 residues. Germline V lookup: CDR1 MNHEY, CDR2 SVGAGI. With 10 bases clipped from V and 0 bases from J, the junction kept 12 bases outside the gene matches. The V call is TRBV6-5, the J call TRBJ2-7; TRBD1 matches at 10 bases. This TCR derives from an adult who was a healthcare worker with PCR-confirmed SARS-CoV-2 infection or an uninfected control (not recorded which). This sample comprised whole blood, obtained at baseline. The CDR3 loop reads CATWDRGSKSSYEQYF. CDR3 DNA sequence: TGTGCCACCTGGGACAGGGGATCAAAGAGCTCCTACGAGCAGTACTTC.